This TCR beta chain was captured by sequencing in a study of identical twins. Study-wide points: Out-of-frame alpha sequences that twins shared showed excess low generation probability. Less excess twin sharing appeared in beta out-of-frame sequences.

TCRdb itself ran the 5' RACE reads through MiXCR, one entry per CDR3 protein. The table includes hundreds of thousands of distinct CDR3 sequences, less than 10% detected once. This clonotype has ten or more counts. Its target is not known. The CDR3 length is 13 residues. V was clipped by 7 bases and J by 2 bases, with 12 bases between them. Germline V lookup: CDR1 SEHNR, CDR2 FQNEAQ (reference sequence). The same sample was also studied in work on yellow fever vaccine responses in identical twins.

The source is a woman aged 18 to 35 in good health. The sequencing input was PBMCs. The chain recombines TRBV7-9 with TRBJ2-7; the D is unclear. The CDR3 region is CASTLDTTYEQYF. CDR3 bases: TGTGCCAGCACCCTAGACACAACCTACGAGCAGTACTTC.